The source of this T cell receptor beta chain is a study of blood T cells in healthy people across ages. Through a sample-barcoded 5' primer and a J-beta primer mix, a second PCR was run for about 6 to 11 cycles. One entry per CDR3 protein results from TCRdb running MiXCR on the 5' RACE reads. The sample carries approximately 1.5 million distinct CDR3 sequences, less than 45% recorded once. This clonotype turned up a few times. Its specificity is not known. Per sample, no less than 5 micrograms of total RNA were extracted. Study-wide results and caveats: Higher naive T cell percentage went strongly together with higher TCR beta diversity. Because sorting was not performed, PBMCs prevented conclusive naive versus antigen-experienced comparison. A roughly linear fall in TCR beta diversity per million T cells was seen with increasing age.

The clonotype comes from a woman under 30 in good health. Material: blood.

DNA of the CDR3: TGTGCCAGCAGCTTAGAGGGGGGACAAAGCTATGAAGCTTTCTTT. Translating gives CASSLEGGQSYEAFF. V is TRBV7-2 and J is TRBJ1-1; tentatively, D is TRBD1 (6 bases). The CDR3 runs to 15 residues. The V gene lost 1 base and the J gene lost 7 bases, with 16 bases spanning the gap. Germline CDR1 SGHTA, CDR2 FQGNSA.